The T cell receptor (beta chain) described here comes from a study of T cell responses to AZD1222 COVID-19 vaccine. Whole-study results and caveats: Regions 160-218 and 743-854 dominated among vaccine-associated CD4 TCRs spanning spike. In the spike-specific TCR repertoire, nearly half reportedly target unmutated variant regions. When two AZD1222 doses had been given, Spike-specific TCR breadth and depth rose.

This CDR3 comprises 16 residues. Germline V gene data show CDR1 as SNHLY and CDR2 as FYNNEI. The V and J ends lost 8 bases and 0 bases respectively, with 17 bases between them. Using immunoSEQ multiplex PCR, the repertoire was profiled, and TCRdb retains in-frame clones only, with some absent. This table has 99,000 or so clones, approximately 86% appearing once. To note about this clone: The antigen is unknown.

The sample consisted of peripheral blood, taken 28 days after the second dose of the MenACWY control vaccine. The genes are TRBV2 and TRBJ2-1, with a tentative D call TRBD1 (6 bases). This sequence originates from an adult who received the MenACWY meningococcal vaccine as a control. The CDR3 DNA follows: TGTGCCAGCCGTGCTTCCGGGACACTCTCCTACAATGAGCAGTTCTTC. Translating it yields CASRASGTLSYNEQFF.